A selection of T cell receptor beta chains follows, all from one sample in a study of control samples from healthy donors and cancer patients. The protocol was immunoSEQ multiplex PCR, while the TCRdb copy is restricted to in-frame clones and leaves out a portion. The data contain almost 85,000 clones, 94% of them singletons. Sequences were obtained from blood. These receptors were taken from a woman between 18 and 30 years old in good health. Both conserved end residues are part of each CDR3. Each record gives: clone size, D gene, V gene, J gene, CDR3 DNA, CDR3 protein. A D gene is named only where the DNA matches it firmly. Where a row states a size, it is once, few, many or the class of an expanded clone; other rows omit it.

NA	NA	TRBV5-5	TRBJ2-6	TGTGCCAGCAGCCCCCGGTCGGGGGTGAGCTCTGGGGCCAACGTCCTGACTTTC	CASSPRSGVSSGANVLTF
NA	NA	TRBV5-6	TRBJ1-1	TGTGCCAGCAGCTTGGGTGGGGGAACTGAAGCTTTCTTT	CASSLGGGTEAFF
NA	NA	TRBV7-9	TRBJ2-2	TGTGCCAGCAGCTTAGGGTATGGGGAGCTGTTTTTT	CASSLGYGELFF
NA	NA	TRBV24-1	TRBJ1-5	TGTGCCACCAGTGATTTGGGTGGTCAGCCCCAGCATTTT	CATSDLGGQPQHF
NA	NA	TRBV29-1	TRBJ2-5	TGCAGCGTCTCGGGCAGCCAAGAGACCCAGTACTTC	CSVSGSQETQYF
NA	TRBD1	TRBV4-3	TRBJ2-1	TGCGCCAGCAGCCGGGGGACAGTAGACAATGAGCAGTTCTTC	CASSRGTVDNEQFF
NA	TRBD2	TRBV3-1/TRBV3-2	TRBJ2-1	TGTGCCAGCAGCCAATGGGGCGGGAGCGACAATGAGCAGTTCTTC	CASSQWGGSDNEQFF
NA	NA	TRBV5-6	TRBJ1-5	TGTGCCAGCAGCCTTTTCCGGGACACGGATCAGCCCCAGCATTTT	CASSLFRDTDQPQHF
NA	NA	TRBV2	TRBJ1-4	TGTGCCAGCAGTGTATGGGCAACTAATGAAAAACTGTTTTTT	CASSVWATNEKLFF
few	TRBD1	TRBV2	TRBJ2-7	TGTGCCAGCAGTGCTGGGACAGGGGTCGACGAGCAGTACTTC	CASSAGTGVDEQYF
NA	NA	TRBV19	TRBJ1-2	TGTGCCAGTAGTCGGGAGCATGGCTACACCTTC	CASSREHGYTF
NA	NA	TRBV5-4	TRBJ1-3	TGTGCCAGCAGCGTGTTCAGGGAGAACTCTGGAAACACCATATATTTT	CASSVFRENSGNTIYF
NA	TRBD2	TRBV9	TRBJ2-7	TGTGCCAGCAGCGTAGAGGCTAGCGGGGCGCTCGAGCAGTACTTC	CASSVEASGALEQYF
NA	NA	TRBV27	TRBJ1-5	TGTGCCAGCAGGGTAGGGGTTAGCAATCAGCCCCAGCATTTT	CASRVGVSNQPQHF
NA	NA	TRBV12-1	TRBJ2-3	TGTGCTGGGGCAGATACGCAGTATTTT	CAGADTQYF
NA	TRBD1	TRBV14	TRBJ2-6	TGTGCCAGCAGCCTTACAGGGGCTGGGGCCAACGTCCTGACTTTC	CASSLTGAGANVLTF
NA	NA	TRBV4-1	TRBJ2-7	TGCGCCAGCAGAGAACAGAGAAGAGGAACCTACGAGCAGTACTTC	CASREQRRGTYEQYF
NA	TRBD2	TRBV6-2/TRBV6-3	TRBJ2-7	TGTGCCAGCAGCGCCGGCACTAGCGGGAGGTACGAGCAGTACTTC	CASSAGTSGRYEQYF
NA	TRBD2	TRBV27	TRBJ2-5	TGTGCCAGCAGCTATAGCGGGATAGAGACCCAGTACTTC	CASSYSGIETQYF
NA	NA	TRBV28	TRBJ1-1	TGTGCCAGCAGAGGGAACCCGACAGGAGTTGCTGAAGCTTTCTTT	CASRGNPTGVAEAFF
NA	NA	TRBV10-3	TRBJ2-2	TGTGCCATCAGTGATCGAGTTATTGGGCACCGGGGAGCTGTTTTT	CAISDRVIGHRGAVF
once	NA	TRBV28	TRBJ1-5	TGTGCCAGCACCACACGGCACAATCAGCCCCAGCATTTT	CASTTRHNQPQHF
NA	NA	TRBV19	TRBJ2-6	TGTGCCAGTAGTCTAGGGGGGACCGGGGCCAACGTCCTGACTTTC	CASSLGGTGANVLTF
once	NA	TRBV28	TRBJ2-2	TGTGCCAGCGGGGGGGCCCCCGGGGAGCTGTTTTTT	CASGGAPGELFF
NA	TRBD2	TRBV15	TRBJ2-1	TGTGCCACCAGCAGAGATGAAGGACTAGCGGGAGGCAATGAGCAGTTCTTC	CATSRDEGLAGGNEQFF
once	TRBD1	TRBV19	TRBJ1-5	TGTGCCAGTACCCGACAGGGGCTCAATCAGCCCCAGCATTTT	CASTRQGLNQPQHF